The present T cell receptor beta chain was sequenced within a study of blood T cell repertoires in COVID-19. Here immunoSEQ multiplex PCR was the method, and the copy in TCRdb shows in-frame clones only, minus some. This sample has roughly 380,000 clones, with 85% found just once. Germline V CDR1 and CDR2: SGHTA, FQGNSA. The CDR3 is 15 amino acids. V lost 5 bases, J lost 0 bases, and 12 bases lay in between. The clonotype originates from a woman aged 18 to 35 with acute or convalescent COVID-19. The V call is TRBV7-2, the J call TRBJ2-3; maybe TRBD2 (5 bases). The sample consisted of peripheral blood. The CDR3 DNA follows: TGTGCCAGCAGCCTCAGCGGATCTAGCACAGATACGCAGTATTTT. It translates to CASSLSGSSTDTQYF.